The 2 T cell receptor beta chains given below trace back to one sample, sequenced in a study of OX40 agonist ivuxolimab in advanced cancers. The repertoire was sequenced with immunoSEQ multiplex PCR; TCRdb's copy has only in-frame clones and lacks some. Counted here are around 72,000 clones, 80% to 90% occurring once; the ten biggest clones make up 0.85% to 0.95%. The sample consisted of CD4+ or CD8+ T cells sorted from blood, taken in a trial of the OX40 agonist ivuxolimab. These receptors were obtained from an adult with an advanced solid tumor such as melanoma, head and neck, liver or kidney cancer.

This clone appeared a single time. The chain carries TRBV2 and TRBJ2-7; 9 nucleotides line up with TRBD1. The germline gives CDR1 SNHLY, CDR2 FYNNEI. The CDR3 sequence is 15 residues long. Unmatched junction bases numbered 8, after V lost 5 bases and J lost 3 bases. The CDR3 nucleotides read TGTGCCAGCAGTTACGGACAGGGGTTGGTCTACGAGCAGTACTTC. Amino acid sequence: CASSYGQGLVYEQYF.

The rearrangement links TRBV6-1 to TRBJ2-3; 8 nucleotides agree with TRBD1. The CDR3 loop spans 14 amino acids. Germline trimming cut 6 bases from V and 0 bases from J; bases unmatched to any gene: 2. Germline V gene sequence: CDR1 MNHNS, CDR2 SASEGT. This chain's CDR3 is CASRDRVSTDTQYF. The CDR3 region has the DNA TGTGCCAGCAGGGACAGGGTGAGCACAGATACGCAGTATTTT.